This TCR beta chain originates from a study of beta chain features in type 1 diabetes. Study-wide context: Examination of sorted cells across all samples involved over 95 million cells.

The entirety of the isolated RNA underwent reverse transcription, so expressed TCRB transcripts were sequenced. The data were produced by immunoSEQ multiplex PCR, yet TCRdb's version contains in-frame clones alone and is incomplete. The sample lists over 300,000 clones; approximately 8% were seen once. Study-level findings and limits: Healthy donors had naive, central memory and Treg TCRB repertoires that appeared less similar than those seen among patients.

Germline V CDR1 and CDR2: ENHRY, SYGVKD. V lost 10 bases to trimming and J lost 0 bases; unmatched junction nucleotides: 4. The CDR3 is 13 amino acids. Sorting of CD4+ naive, central memory, regulatory and stem cell-like memory cells was performed via CD45RO/CCR7/CD25/CD127/CD95/CD27. This clone was counted between two and nine times. The antigen is unknown. This chain uses TRBV10-3 with TRBJ2-3; 7 nucleotides match TRBD1. This receptor was obtained from a woman between 18 and 29 years old in good health. Sequenced: central memory CD4+ T cells from blood. The CDR3 loop reads CATQQGSTDTQYF. CDR3 in DNA: TGTGCCACCCAACAGGGGAGCACAGATACGCAGTATTTT.